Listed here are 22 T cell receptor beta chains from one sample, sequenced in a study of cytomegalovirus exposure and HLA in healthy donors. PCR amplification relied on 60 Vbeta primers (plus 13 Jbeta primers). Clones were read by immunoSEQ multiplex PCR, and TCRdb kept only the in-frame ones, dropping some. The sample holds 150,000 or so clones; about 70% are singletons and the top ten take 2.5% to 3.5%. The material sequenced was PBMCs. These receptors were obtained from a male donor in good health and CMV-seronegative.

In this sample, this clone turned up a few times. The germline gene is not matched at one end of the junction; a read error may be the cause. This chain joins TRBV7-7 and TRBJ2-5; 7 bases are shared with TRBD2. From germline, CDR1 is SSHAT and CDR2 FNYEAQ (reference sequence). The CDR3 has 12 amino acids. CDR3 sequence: CASSGELGTQYF. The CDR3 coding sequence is TGTGCTAGCAGCGGGGAGTTAGGGACCCAGTACTTC.

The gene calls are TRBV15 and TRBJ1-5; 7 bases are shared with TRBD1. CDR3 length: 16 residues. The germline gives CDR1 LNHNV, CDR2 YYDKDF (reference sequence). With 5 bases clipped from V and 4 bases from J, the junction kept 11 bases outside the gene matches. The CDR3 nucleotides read TGTGCCACCAGCCCCCAGGGGGTCGGGGATAATCAGCCCCAGCATTTT. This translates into CATSPQGVGDNQPQHF.

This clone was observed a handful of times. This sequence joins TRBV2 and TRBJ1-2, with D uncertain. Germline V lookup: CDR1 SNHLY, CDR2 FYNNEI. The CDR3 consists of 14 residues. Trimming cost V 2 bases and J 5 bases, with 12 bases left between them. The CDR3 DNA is TGTGCCAGCAGTGAATCGAGTGGAGGGTATGGCTACACCTTC. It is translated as CASSESSGGYGYTF. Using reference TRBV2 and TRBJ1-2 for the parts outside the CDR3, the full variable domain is EPEVTQTPSHQVTQMGQEVILRCVPISNHLYFYWYRQILGQKVEFLVSFYNNEISEKSEIFDDQFSVERPDGSNFTLKIRSTKLEDSAMYFCASSESSGGYGYTFGSGTRLTVV.

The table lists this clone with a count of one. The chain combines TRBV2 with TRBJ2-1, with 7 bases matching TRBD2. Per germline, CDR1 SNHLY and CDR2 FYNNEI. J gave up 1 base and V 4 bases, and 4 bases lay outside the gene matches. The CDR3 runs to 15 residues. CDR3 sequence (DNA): TGTGCCAGCAGTGTAGGGCGGGAGTCCTACAATGAGCAGTTCTTC. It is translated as CASSVGRESYNEQFF. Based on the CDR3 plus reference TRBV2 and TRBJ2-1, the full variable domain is EPEVTQTPSHQVTQMGQEVILRCVPISNHLYFYWYRQILGQKVEFLVSFYNNEISEKSEIFDDQFSVERPDGSNFTLKIRSTKLEDSAMYFCASSVGRESYNEQFFGPGTRLTVL.

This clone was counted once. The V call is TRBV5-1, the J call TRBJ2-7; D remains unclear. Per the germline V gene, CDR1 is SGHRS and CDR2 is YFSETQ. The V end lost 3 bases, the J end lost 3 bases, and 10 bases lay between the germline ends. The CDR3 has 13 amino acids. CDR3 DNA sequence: TGCGCCAGCAGCTCTAATACGATCTACGAGCAGTACTTC. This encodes CASSSNTIYEQYF.

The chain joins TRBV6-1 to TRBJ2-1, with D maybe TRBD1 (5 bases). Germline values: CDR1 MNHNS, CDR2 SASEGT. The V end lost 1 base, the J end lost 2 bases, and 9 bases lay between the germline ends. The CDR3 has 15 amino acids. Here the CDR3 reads CASSEERTTYNEQFF. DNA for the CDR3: TGTGCCAGCAGTGAAGAAAGGACAACCTACAATGAGCAGTTCTTC.

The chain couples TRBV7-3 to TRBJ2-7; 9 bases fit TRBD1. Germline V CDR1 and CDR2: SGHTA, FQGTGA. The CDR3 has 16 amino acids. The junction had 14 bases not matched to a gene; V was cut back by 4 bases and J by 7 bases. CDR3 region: CASSSALPGQGGEQYF. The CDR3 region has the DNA TGTGCCAGCAGCTCGGCCCTGCCGGGACAGGGAGGTGAGCAGTACTTC.

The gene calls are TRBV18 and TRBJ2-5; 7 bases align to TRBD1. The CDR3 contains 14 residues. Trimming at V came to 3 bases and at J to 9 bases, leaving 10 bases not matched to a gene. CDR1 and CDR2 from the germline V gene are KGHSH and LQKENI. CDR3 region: CASSPTGSPSAQYF. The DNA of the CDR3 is TGTGCCAGCTCACCGACAGGGTCCCCCTCGGCCCAGTACTTC. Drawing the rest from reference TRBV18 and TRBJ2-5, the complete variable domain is NAGVMQNPRHLVRRRGQEARLRCSPMKGHSHVYWYRQLPEEGLKFMVYLQKENIIDESGMPKERFSAEFPKEGPSILRIQQVVRGDSAAYFCASSPTGSPSAQYFGPGTRLLVL.

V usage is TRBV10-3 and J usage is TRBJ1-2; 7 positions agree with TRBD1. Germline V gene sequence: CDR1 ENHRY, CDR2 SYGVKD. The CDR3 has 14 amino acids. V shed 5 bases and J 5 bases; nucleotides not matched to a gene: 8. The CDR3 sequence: CAISQTGQDYGYTF. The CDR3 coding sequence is TGTGCCATCAGTCAGACAGGGCAGGATTATGGCTACACCTTC.

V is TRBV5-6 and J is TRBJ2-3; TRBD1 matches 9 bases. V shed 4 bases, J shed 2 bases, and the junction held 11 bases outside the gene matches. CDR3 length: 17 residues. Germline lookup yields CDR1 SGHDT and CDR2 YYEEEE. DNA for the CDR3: TGTGCCAGCAGCCGACAGGGGGTTTTGCTCCCCACAGATACGCAGTATTTT. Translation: CASSRQGVLLPTDTQYF.

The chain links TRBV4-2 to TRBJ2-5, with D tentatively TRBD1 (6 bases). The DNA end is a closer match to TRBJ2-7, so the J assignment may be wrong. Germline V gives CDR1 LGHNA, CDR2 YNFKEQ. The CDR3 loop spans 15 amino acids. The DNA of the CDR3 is TGTGCCAGCAGCCCAGGGGAGTACAACTCCTACGAGCAGTACTTC. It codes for CASSPGEYNSYEQYF.

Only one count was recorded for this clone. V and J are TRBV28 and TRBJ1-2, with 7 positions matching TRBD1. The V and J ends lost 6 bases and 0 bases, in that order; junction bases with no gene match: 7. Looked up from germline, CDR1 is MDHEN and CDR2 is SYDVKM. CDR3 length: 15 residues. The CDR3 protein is CASRIGGTANYGYTF. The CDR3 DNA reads TGTGCCAGCAGGATAGGGGGCACCGCTAACTATGGCTACACCTTC.

The CDR3 DNA reads TGTGCCAGCAGTTTCTGGGCTAGCACAGATACGCAGTATTTT. It yields the protein CASSFWASTDTQYF. This chain joins TRBV6-6 and TRBJ2-3; D not certain. Trimming pared 4 bases from V and 0 bases from J, leaving 8 bases between. Germline CDR1 is MNHNY and CDR2 is SVGAGI (reference sequence). The CDR3 consists of 14 residues.

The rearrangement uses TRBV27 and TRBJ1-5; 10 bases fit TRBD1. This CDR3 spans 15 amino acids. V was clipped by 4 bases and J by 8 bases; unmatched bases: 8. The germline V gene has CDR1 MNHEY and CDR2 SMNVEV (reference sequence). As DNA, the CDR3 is TGTGCCAGCAGTTCTTACCGGGACAGGGGTGAGCCCCAGCATTTT. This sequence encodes CASSSYRDRGEPQHF.

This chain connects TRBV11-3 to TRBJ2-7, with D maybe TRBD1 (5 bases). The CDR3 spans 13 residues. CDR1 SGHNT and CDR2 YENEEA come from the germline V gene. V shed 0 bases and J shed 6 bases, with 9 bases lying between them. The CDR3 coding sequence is TGTGCCAGCAGCTTAGAAGGGGTGGGCGAGCAGTACTTC. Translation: CASSLEGVGEQYF.

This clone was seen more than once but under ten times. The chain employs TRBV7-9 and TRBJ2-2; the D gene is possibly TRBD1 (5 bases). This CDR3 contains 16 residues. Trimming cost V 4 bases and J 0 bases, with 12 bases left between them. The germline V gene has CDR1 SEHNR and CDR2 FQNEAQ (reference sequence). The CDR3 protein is CASSYLEQANTGELFF. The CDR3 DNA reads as TGTGCCAGCAGCTACCTAGAACAGGCGAACACCGGGGAGCTGTTTTTT.

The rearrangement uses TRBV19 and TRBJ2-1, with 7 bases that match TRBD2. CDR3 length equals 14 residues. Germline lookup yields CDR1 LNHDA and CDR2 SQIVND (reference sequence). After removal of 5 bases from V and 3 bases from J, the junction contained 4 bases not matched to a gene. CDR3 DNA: TGTGCCAGTAGTCCCGGCGGGAGCTACAATGAGCAGTTCTTC. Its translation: CASSPGGSYNEQFF. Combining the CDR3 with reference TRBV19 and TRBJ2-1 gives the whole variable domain DGGITQSPKYLFRKEGQNVTLSCEQNLNHDAMYWYRQDPGQGLRLIYYSQIVNDFQKGDIAEGYSVSREKKESFPLTVTSAQKNPTAFYLCASSPGGSYNEQFFGPGTRLTVL.

This CDR3 is CASSSPRVNEQFF. The DNA of the CDR3 is TGTGCCAGCAGCTCCCCCCGGGTCAATGAGCAGTTCTTC. The genes are TRBV7-6 and TRBJ2-1, with D hard to call. The ends were cut back, 4 bases at V and 6 bases at J, with 10 bases in the middle. This CDR3 spans 13 amino acids. The germline V gene has CDR1 SGHVS and CDR2 FNYEAQ.

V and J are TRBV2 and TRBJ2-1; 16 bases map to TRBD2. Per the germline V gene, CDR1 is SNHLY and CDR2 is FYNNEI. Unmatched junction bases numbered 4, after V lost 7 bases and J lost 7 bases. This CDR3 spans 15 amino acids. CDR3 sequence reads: CASKPGLAGGNEQFF. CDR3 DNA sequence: TGTGCCAGCAAACCGGGACTAGCGGGGGGGAATGAGCAGTTCTTC.

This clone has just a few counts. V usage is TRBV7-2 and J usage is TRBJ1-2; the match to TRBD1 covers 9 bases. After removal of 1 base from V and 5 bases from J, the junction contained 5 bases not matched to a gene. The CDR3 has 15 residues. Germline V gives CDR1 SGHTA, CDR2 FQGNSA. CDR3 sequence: CASSLEGQGTYGYTF. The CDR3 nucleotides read TGTGCCAGCAGCTTAGAGGGACAGGGTACATATGGCTACACCTTC.

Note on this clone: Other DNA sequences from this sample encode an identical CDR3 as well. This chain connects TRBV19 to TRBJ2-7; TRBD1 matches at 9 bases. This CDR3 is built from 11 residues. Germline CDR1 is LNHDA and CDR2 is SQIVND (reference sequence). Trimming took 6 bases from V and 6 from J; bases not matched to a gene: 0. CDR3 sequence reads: CASRDRGEQYF. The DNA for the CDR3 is TGTGCCAGTAGGGACAGGGGCGAGCAGTACTTC.

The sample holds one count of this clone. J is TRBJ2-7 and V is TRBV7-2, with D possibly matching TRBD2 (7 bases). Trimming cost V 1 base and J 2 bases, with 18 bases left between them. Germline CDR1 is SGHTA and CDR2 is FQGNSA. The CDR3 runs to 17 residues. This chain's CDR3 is CASSLVPRGAGAYEQYF. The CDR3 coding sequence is TGTGCCAGCAGCTTAGTACCAAGGGGGGCGGGGGCCTACGAGCAGTACTTC.